This T cell receptor (beta chain) was sequenced during a study of PD-1 blockade in mismatch repair-deficient tumors (dated by TCRdb to about 2017). A note on the overall study: The trial enrolled fewer than 90 consecutive patients with 12 mismatch repair-deficient cancer types between 2013 and late 2016, all previously treated and progressing. Deep sequencing of TCR CDR3 regions was used to track tumor-associated T cell clones in peripheral blood of patients responding to PD-1 blockade. The paper's findings and limits, for the study overall: After pembrolizumab, tumor-resident clones, which were often undetectable in blood before treatment, expanded rapidly and then contracted, generally ahead of radiologic responses.

The CDR3 sequence holds 15 residues, the cysteine and phenylalanine included. The CDR3 DNA has 45 bases and is translated from base 1. Looking up the germline V gene yields CDR1 SGDLS and CDR2 YYNGEE. The junction shows trimming of 1 base on V and 0 bases on J, plus 8 bases between the germline ends. With respect to this clone: The target of this receptor is not known. Qualities for individual bases were not recorded, and no much larger clone is one base off.

The label giving this sample's time point can be read as: peripheral blood 12 weeks after first pembrolizumab dose. For every enrolled patient, mismatch repair deficiency was confirmed by either polymerase chain reaction or immunohistochemistry. TCR sequencing was performed for three patients who responded to pembrolizumab therapy. In the phase II trial, pembrolizumab PD-1 blockade was tested prospectively in advanced mismatch repair-deficient cancers, no matter which tissue of origin the cancers came from. Peripheral blood T cell samples were serially collected before and at multiple times after PD-1 blockade was started. Blood sampling time points were reported as weeks after the first dose of pembrolizumab. The library came from the immunoSEQ multiplex PCR assay. TCRdb retrieved this table from immuneACCESS and kept in-frame rearrangements only. Not all clones are present; in checked studies, unresolved V genes account for under half, and no reason is known for the remainder. The sample profile shows under 95,000 clones; 81% of them were found once. The top ten clones comprise just over 2.5% of the sample.

Rearrangement joined TRBV9 to TRBJ2-1, with no confident D gene call. The TCR originated in an adult with mismatch repair-deficient cancer. Source: peripheral blood, taken 12 weeks after starting pembrolizumab. The sequenced DNA: TGTGCCAGCAGCGTAAGAGCTAGCTCCTACAATGAGCAGTTCTTC. Its protein product is CASSVRASSYNEQFF.